One sample yielded the 28 T cell receptor beta chains listed below, sequenced in a study of response to subunit inactivated influenza vaccine. TCRdb itself ran the RT-PCR reads through MiXCR, one entry per CDR3 protein. The sample records roughly 290,000 distinct CDR3 sequences, 21% being singletons. Here the sequenced sample was PBMCs from blood, taken less than 22 months after vaccination. The source is a man between 50 and 75 years old who received an inactivated influenza vaccine.

In its sample, this clonotype was seen many times. DNA for the CDR3: TGCGCCAGCAGGACGGAGTTGGACACTGAAGCTTTCTTT. Its protein is CASRTELDTEAFF. V is TRBV5-1 and J is TRBJ1-1; no firm D call. Germline CDR1 reads SGHRS; CDR2 reads YFSETQ. V gave up 5 bases and J gave up 3 bases, with 11 bases separating them. CDR3 size: 13 residues.

The chain joins TRBV28 to TRBJ2-3; 7 bases align to TRBD1. Unmatched junction bases numbered 2, after V lost 3 bases and J lost 2 bases. The germline V gene has CDR1 MDHEN and CDR2 SYDVKM. The CDR3 runs 14 residues. The CDR3 loop reads CASSLDRTTDTQYF. The DNA of the CDR3 is TGTGCCAGCAGTTTGGACAGGACCACAGATACGCAGTATTTT.

There are a few counts of this clonotype. V gene TRBV28 combines with J gene TRBJ1-5, with D unresolved. The CDR3 is 13 amino acids. The V gene lost 5 bases and the J gene lost 3 bases, with 8 bases spanning the gap. The germline CDR1 and CDR2 sequences are MDHEN and SYDVKM. CDR3 sequence (DNA): TGTGCCAGCAGTCCCACAAACAATCAGCCCCAGCATTTT. Translating it yields CASSPTNNQPQHF.

The J gene is TRBJ2-2, the V gene TRBV7-2; no reliable D call. The germline CDR1 and CDR2 sequences are SGHTA and FQGNSA. CDR3 length equals 14 residues. V was pared by 4 bases and J by 0 bases, with 6 bases between. The CDR3 sequence is CASSSTTNTGELFF. The CDR3, as DNA: TGTGCCAGCAGCTCGACAACGAACACCGGGGAGCTGTTTTTT.

The V gene is TRBV7-6, the J gene TRBJ2-3; 8 bases match TRBD2. From germline, CDR1 is SGHVS and CDR2 FNYEAQ. The CDR3 extends over 18 amino acids. Unmatched junction bases numbered 9, after V lost 0 bases and J lost 1 base. The CDR3 DNA reads as TGTGCCAGCAGCTTAGCGGTTCCAGCGGGGGCCGGCACAGATACGCAGTATTTT. This translates into CASSLAVPAGAGTDTQYF.

The J gene is TRBJ2-3, the V gene TRBV12-3 or TRBV12-4, with TRBD2 matching over 9 bases. The J segment lost 2 bases and the V segment lost 3 bases, leaving 6 bases of the junction unmatched. The CDR3 length is 16 residues. In DNA, the CDR3 is TGTGCCAGCAGTTTTGGGGCTAGCGGGACCACAGATACGCAGTATTTT. Amino acid sequence: CASSFGASGTTDTQYF.

This chain joins TRBV30 and TRBJ2-7; D perhaps matches TRBD2 (5 bases). The V end lost 4 bases, the J end lost 5 bases, and 15 bases lay between the germline ends. The length of the CDR3 is 13 residues. Germline V gene data show CDR1 as GTSNPN and CDR2 as SVGIG (reference sequence). The CDR3 DNA reads TGTGCCTGGAACGAACAGACGGGGAACGAGCAGTACTTC. Translating gives CAWNEQTGNEQYF.

This clonotype was counted between two and nine times. At one end the junction does not follow the germline gene, possibly because of a read error. The CDR3 DNA reads TGTGCCAGCAGACACCGGGGGGGAGCTAATTATGGCTACACCTTC. Its protein product is CASRHRGGANYGYTF. The chain combines TRBV12-3 or TRBV12-4 with TRBJ1-2; tentatively, D is TRBD1 (5 bases). The CDR3 totals 15 residues.

This rearrangement joins TRBV7-2 to TRBJ1-4; no definite D call. CDR1 is SGHTA, CDR2 FQGNSA, per germline. Trimming took 5 bases from V and 0 from J, leaving 13 bases between them. This CDR3 contains 16 residues. The CDR3 sequence is CASSIRPFTTNEKLFF. The DNA for the CDR3 is TGTGCCAGCAGCATTCGACCCTTTACAACTAATGAAAAACTGTTTTTT.

The rearrangement joins TRBV6-2 or TRBV6-3 to TRBJ2-1; a weak D match, TRBD2 (5 bases). CDR3 length: 13 residues. Trimming took off 2 bases at V and 9 bases at J, with 11 bases between the two ends. CDR1 and CDR2 from the germline V gene are MNHEY and SVGEGT. This CDR3 is CASSYMELGEQFF. The CDR3 nucleotides read TGTGCCAGCAGTTACATGGAACTAGGTGAGCAGTTCTTC.

This chain links TRBV29-1 with TRBJ1-2, with 8 bases aligning to TRBD1. This CDR3 is built from 15 residues. The germline gives CDR1 SQVTM, CDR2 ANQGSEA. After removal of 4 bases from V and 8 bases from J, the junction contained 15 bases not matched to a gene. Written as DNA, the CDR3 is TGCAGCGTTGCGGGACAGGTATGGGGCCCGGGAGGCTACACCTTC. It codes for CSVAGQVWGPGGYTF.

This chain uses TRBV12-3 or TRBV12-4 with TRBJ2-3; 11 nucleotides line up with TRBD1. The CDR3 contains 15 residues. The V segment lost 6 bases and the J segment 4 bases; nucleotides outside the gene matches: 6. The CDR3 spells CASSGQGAGPDTQYF. In DNA, the CDR3 is TGTGCCAGCAGCGGACAGGGGGCTGGACCAGATACGCAGTATTTT.

This clonotype was counted between two and nine times. V usage is TRBV18 and J usage is TRBJ2-4, with 9 bases fitting TRBD1. Per germline, CDR1 KGHSH and CDR2 LQKENI. The junction had 1 base not matched to a gene; V was cut back by 4 bases and J by 0 bases. This CDR3 is built from 15 residues. The CDR3 is CASSRQGEAKNIQYF. DNA of the CDR3: TGTGCCAGCTCACGACAGGGGGAAGCCAAAAACATTCAGTACTTC. The full variable domain, in which reference TRBV18 and TRBJ2-4 provide the parts outside the CDR3, is NAGVMQNPRHLVRRRGQEARLRCSPMKGHSHVYWYRQLPEEGLKFMVYLQKENIIDESGMPKERFSAEFPKEGPSILRIQQVVRGDSAAYFCASSRQGEAKNIQYFGAGTRLSVL.

This chain uses TRBV12-3 or TRBV12-4 with TRBJ2-1, with D perhaps matching TRBD2 (5 bases). This CDR3 has 17 amino acids. Trimming stripped 6 bases from V and 9 bases from J, with 27 bases between. CDR3 amino acids: CASRSLPFGGGRAEQFF. CDR3 sequence (DNA): TGTGCCAGCAGATCGCTCCCCTTTGGAGGAGGAAGGGCTGAGCAGTTCTTC.

This clonotype was seen only a few times. V and J are TRBV19 and TRBJ1-5; D is unresolved. V lost 4 bases, J lost 7 bases, and 11 bases lay in between. This CDR3 region has 13 residues. Germline CDR1 LNHDA, CDR2 SQIVND (reference sequence). The chain's CDR3 is CASSRILGQPQHF. For the CDR3, the DNA is TGTGCCAGTAGTAGGATCCTGGGACAGCCCCAGCATTTT.

This clonotype came up a few times. The V and J genes are TRBV7-2 and TRBJ1-1, with TRBD1 as a possible D gene (5 bases). V was pared by 5 bases and J by 0 bases, with 10 bases between. CDR1 SGHTA and CDR2 FQGNSA come from the germline V gene. CDR3 length: 14 amino acids. The CDR3 sequence is CASSRGNLNTEAFF. The DNA for the CDR3 is TGTGCCAGCAGCAGGGGCAACTTGAACACTGAAGCTTTCTTT.

Turning to this clonotype: A much larger clone sits a single nucleotide away, making a read error possible. The genes are TRBV7-2 and TRBJ1-1; weak D call: TRBD1 (5 bases). CDR1 is SGHTA, CDR2 FQGNSA, per germline. This CDR3 is 14 amino acids long. V was cut by 4 bases and J by 0 bases, with 9 bases left in between. DNA of the CDR3: TGTGCCAGCAGCTCGGGACCGTTGAACACTGAAGCTTTCTTT. Translating it yields CASSSGPLNTEAFF.

CDR3 sequence reads: CSRPGTGGLLSKNIQYF. Written as DNA, the CDR3 is TGCAGTCGCCCCGGGACAGGGGGTTTGCTGTCCAAAAACATTCAGTACTTC. The chain joins TRBV20-1 to TRBJ2-4, with TRBD1 matching over 11 bases. The germline V gene encodes CDR1 DFQATT and CDR2 SNEGSKA (reference sequence). Germline trimming cut 8 bases from V and 2 bases from J; bases unmatched to any gene: 14. This CDR3 has 17 residues.

The chain has TRBV4-2 and TRBJ2-2; D is undetermined. Trimming pared 4 bases from V and 2 bases from J, leaving 5 bases between. The CDR3 spans 13 residues. Germline lookup yields CDR1 LGHNA and CDR2 YNFKEQ. CDR3 nucleotides: TGTGCCAGCAGCCTGTATAACACCGGGGAGCTGTTTTTT. As protein: CASSLYNTGELFF.

This clonotype was recorded a few times. This chain joins TRBV20-1 and TRBJ1-5, with TRBD1 as a possible D gene (5 bases). Per the germline V gene, CDR1 is DFQATT and CDR2 is SNEGSKA (reference sequence). Trimming shortened V by 0 bases and J by 1 base, and 7 bases separated the two germline ends. CDR3 length equals 14 residues. CDR3: CSARDDRSNQPQHF. In nucleotides, the CDR3 is TGCAGTGCTAGAGATGACAGAAGCAATCAGCCCCAGCATTTT.

The chain has TRBV20-1 and TRBJ1-2, with D perhaps TRBD1 (5 bases). V gave up 2 bases and J gave up 2 bases, with 9 bases separating them. The CDR3 totals 13 residues. The germline V gene has CDR1 DFQATT and CDR2 SNEGSKA (reference sequence). In DNA form, the CDR3 reads TGCAGTGCTAGACCAGGGAAAAACTATGGCTACACCTTC. This gives the protein CSARPGKNYGYTF.

The J gene is TRBJ1-4, the V gene TRBV7-9; no clear D gene. CDR1 and CDR2 (germline): SEHNR, FQNEAQ (reference sequence). The CDR3 runs 14 residues. V was shortened by 2 bases and J by 8 bases, with 12 bases between the two germline ends. The DNA for the CDR3 is TGTGCCAGCAGCTTACAGGCTGGACGGGAAAAACTGTTTTTT. This sequence encodes CASSLQAGREKLFF.

This sequence joins TRBV7-3 and TRBJ2-6; 8 nucleotides line up with TRBD1. The germline V gene has CDR1 SGHTA and CDR2 FQGTGA. Trimming at V came to 5 bases and at J to 0 bases, leaving 9 bases not matched to a gene. The CDR3 extends over 18 amino acids. As DNA, the CDR3 is TGTGCCAGCAGCGGAGGCCGGGACAGGAGCTCTGGGGCCAACGTCCTGACTTTC. Amino acid sequence: CASSGGRDRSSGANVLTF.

This clonotype came up a few times. The chain combines TRBV7-2 with TRBJ1-2; the match to TRBD1 covers 8 bases. Looked up from germline, CDR1 is SGHTA and CDR2 is FQGNSA. This CDR3 contains 13 residues. The junction had 2 bases not matched to a gene; V was cut back by 0 bases and J by 8 bases. The CDR3 sequence: CASSLATGVGYTF. DNA for the CDR3: TGTGCCAGCAGCTTAGCGACAGGGGTAGGCTACACCTTC.

The table lists this clonotype with a few counts. V is TRBV29-1 and J is TRBJ1-2, with TRBD1 matching 7 bases. This CDR3 is built from 11 residues. Germline V gene sequence: CDR1 SQVTM, CDR2 ANQGSEA. Losses at the gene ends were 6 bases for V and 3 bases for J; bases not matched to a gene: 1. The CDR3 DNA follows: TGCAGCGTACAGGGGCACTATGGCTACACCTTC. Its protein is CSVQGHYGYTF.

The chain joins TRBV6-1 to TRBJ1-2, with 7 bases aligning to TRBD1. V gave up 6 bases and J gave up 7 bases; unmatched junction bases: 11. The CDR3 covers 14 residues. Germline-derived CDR1 and CDR2 are MNHNS and SASEGT. The DNA of the CDR3 is TGTGCCAGCAGGAATACAGGGGTTTGGGCTGGCTACACCTTC. Encoded protein: CASRNTGVWAGYTF.

This clonotype was observed a handful of times. The V call is TRBV7-9, the J call TRBJ1-2; possible D gene TRBD1, 6 bases. The ends were cut back, 3 bases at V and 0 bases at J, with 11 bases in the middle. This CDR3 is built from 15 residues. Germline lookup yields CDR1 SEHNR and CDR2 FQNEAQ (reference sequence). The CDR3 region is CASSFTQGANYGYTF. As DNA, the CDR3 is TGTGCCAGCAGCTTTACACAGGGAGCTAACTATGGCTACACCTTC.

The table lists this clonotype with a few counts. The genes are TRBV7-9 and TRBJ1-3, with D uncertain. Germline loops: CDR1 SEHNR, CDR2 FQNEAQ (reference sequence). V lost 8 bases and J lost 0, with 17 bases in between. This CDR3 is built from 16 residues. The CDR3 protein is CASGKAATHSGNTIYF. The CDR3 DNA is TGTGCCAGCGGAAAGGCAGCTACCCACTCTGGAAACACCATATATTTT.